The 6 T cell receptor beta chains given below trace back to one sample, sequenced in a study of blood T cell repertoires in COVID-19. Only in-frame clones appear in the TCRdb table, and some are missing; sequencing was by immunoSEQ multiplex PCR. The profile shows roughly 60,000 clones, roughly 80% of them singletons. Sequencing was performed on peripheral blood. The receptors were sampled from an elderly man with COVID-19, enrolled during active disease.

This clone was seen just once. The chain links TRBV7-2 to TRBJ1-4, with TRBD1 as a possible D gene (6 bases). The V end was cut by 1 base, the J end by 5 bases, with 14 bases between. The germline V gene has CDR1 SGHTA and CDR2 FQGNSA. The CDR3 has 16 amino acids. The CDR3 nucleotides are TGTGCCAGCAGCTTAGGACTACAGGGACGGAATGAAAAACTGTTTTTT. Residues: CASSLGLQGRNEKLFF. The whole variable domain, filled in from reference TRBV7-2 and TRBJ1-4, reads GAGVSQSPSNKVTEKGKDVELRCDPISGHTALYWYRQSLGQGLEFLIYFQGNSAPDKSGLPSDRFSAERTGGSVSTLTIQRTQQEDSAVYLCASSLGLQGRNEKLFFGSGTQLSVL.

This chain joins TRBV10-1 and TRBJ2-1; TRBD2 agrees at 8 bases. Germline trimming cut 0 bases from V and 0 bases from J; bases unmatched to any gene: 1. This CDR3 contains 16 residues. Germline lookup yields CDR1 WNHNN and CDR2 SYGVQD (reference sequence). The CDR3 DNA sequence: TGCGCCAGCAGTGAGTCCAGCGGGAGCTCCTACAATGAGCAGTTCTTC. Encoded protein: CASSESSGSSYNEQFF.

J is TRBJ2-3 and V is TRBV9; 7 bases map to TRBD2. Germline V gene sequence: CDR1 SGDLS, CDR2 YYNGEE. This CDR3 is built from 15 residues. V shed 6 bases and J 1 base; nucleotides not matched to a gene: 8. CDR3 nucleotides: TGTGCCAGCAACCTACTAGCGTCGGGCACAGATACGCAGTATTTT. Its protein product is CASNLLASGTDTQYF.

This clone appeared a single time. The chain has TRBV28 and TRBJ2-5; 8 bases map to TRBD1. CDR3 length equals 13 residues. J gave up 7 bases and V 5 bases, and 6 bases lay outside the gene matches. Per the germline V gene, CDR1 is MDHEN and CDR2 is SYDVKM. CDR3 nucleotides: TGTGCCAGCAGTCCCACGGGGACAGGGACCCAGTACTTC. Residues: CASSPTGTGTQYF.

The chain couples TRBV5-6 to TRBJ2-3; D gene ambiguous. Trimming stripped 2 bases from V and 2 bases from J, with 3 bases between. CDR3 length: 12 residues. Germline V gives CDR1 SGHDT, CDR2 YYEEEE. The CDR3 sequence: CASSFNTDTQYF. CDR3 DNA sequence: TGTGCCAGCAGCTTTAACACAGATACGCAGTATTTT.

This chain's CDR3 is CSAPGGGELFF. In DNA, the CDR3 is TGCAGTGCTCCGGGAGGCGGGGAGCTGTTTTTT. The genes are TRBV20-1 and TRBJ2-2; 7 bases are shared with TRBD2. V was pared by 5 bases and J by 7 bases, with 1 base of the junction left unmatched. This CDR3 contains 11 residues. Germline loops: CDR1 DFQATT, CDR2 SNEGSKA (reference sequence).